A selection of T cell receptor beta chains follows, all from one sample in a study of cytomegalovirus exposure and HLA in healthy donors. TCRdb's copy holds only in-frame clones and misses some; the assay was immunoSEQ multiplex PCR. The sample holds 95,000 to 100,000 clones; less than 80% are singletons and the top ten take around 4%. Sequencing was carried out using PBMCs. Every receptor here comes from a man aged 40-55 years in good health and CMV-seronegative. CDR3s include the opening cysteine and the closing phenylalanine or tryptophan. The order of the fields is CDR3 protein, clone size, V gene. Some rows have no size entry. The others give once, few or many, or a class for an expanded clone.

CASVRGLHKFF	NA	TRBV19
CASSYTGTGNSPLHF	once	TRBV6-5
CASSLKAGGPSSSYNEQFF	NA	TRBV27
CASILRANEKLFF	NA	TRBV6-5
CASSPEQGARNSPLHF	NA	TRBV7-2
CASSAEAGEAFF	NA	TRBV9
CASSEGSTENQPQHF	NA	TRBV6-1
CASSLETSYEQFF	NA	TRBV5-1
CASSLTGLEDTF	NA	TRBV7-9
CASSYSQGTGNTIYF	NA	TRBV6-5
CASSPSGGHYNEQFF	NA	TRBV5-1
CAWSPGLAGYTDTQYF	few	TRBV30
CASSLATDFYGYTF	NA	TRBV5-1
CASSDQWRVRNEQFF	NA	TRBV6-4
CASSQDRQAGDTIYF	NA	TRBV4-1
CSSSLRVGGAFF	few	TRBV7-9
CASSLEGGTPLGEQFF	NA	TRBV11-3
CASSLNADSYNEQFF	NA	TRBV5-5